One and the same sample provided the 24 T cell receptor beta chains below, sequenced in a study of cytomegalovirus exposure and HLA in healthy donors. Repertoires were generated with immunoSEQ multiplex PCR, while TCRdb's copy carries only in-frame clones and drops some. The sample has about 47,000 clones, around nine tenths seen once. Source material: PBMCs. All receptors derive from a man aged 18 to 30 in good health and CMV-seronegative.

The CDR3 spells CSVRPGLEQYF. DNA for the CDR3: TGCAGCGTCCGCCCAGGGTTGGAGCAGTACTTC. The rearrangement uses TRBV29-1 and TRBJ2-7; tentative D call: TRBD1 (5 bases). The CDR3 covers 11 residues. In germline, CDR1 is SQVTM, CDR2 ANQGSEA. Trimming cost V 6 bases and J 7 bases, with 13 bases left between them.

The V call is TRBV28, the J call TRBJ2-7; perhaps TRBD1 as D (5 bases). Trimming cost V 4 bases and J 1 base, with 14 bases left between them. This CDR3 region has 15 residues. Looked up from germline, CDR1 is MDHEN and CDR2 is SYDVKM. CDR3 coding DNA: TGTGCCAGCAGTTGGAGCAGGGCGATTTCCTACGAGCAGTACTTC. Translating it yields CASSWSRAISYEQYF.

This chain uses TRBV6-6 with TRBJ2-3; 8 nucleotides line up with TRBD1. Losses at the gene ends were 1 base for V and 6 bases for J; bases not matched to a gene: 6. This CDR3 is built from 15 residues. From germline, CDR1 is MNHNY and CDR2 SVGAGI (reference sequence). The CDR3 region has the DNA TGTGCCAGCAGTTACTTGCAGGGGGCGCGGGATACGCAGTATTTT. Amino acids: CASSYLQGARDTQYF.

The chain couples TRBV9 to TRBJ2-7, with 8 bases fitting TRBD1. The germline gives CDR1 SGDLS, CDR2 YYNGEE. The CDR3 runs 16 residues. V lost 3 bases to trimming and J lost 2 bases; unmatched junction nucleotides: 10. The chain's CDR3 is CASSDNRDRNTYEQYF. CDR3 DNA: TGTGCCAGCAGCGACAACCGGGACAGGAATACCTACGAGCAGTACTTC.

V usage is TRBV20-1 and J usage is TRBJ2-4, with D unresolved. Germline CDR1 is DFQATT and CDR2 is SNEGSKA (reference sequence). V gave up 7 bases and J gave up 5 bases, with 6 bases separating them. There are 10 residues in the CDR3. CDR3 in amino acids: CSVLENIQYF. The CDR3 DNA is TGCAGTGTTTTAGAAAACATTCAGTACTTC.

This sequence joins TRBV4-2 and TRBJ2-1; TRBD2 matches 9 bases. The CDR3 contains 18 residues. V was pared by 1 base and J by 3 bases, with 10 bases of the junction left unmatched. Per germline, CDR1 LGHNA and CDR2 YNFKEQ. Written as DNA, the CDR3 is TGTGCCAGCAGCCAAGGGCAAGCGGGAGGTTTCGTCTACAATGAGCAGTTCTTC. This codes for CASSQGQAGGFVYNEQFF.

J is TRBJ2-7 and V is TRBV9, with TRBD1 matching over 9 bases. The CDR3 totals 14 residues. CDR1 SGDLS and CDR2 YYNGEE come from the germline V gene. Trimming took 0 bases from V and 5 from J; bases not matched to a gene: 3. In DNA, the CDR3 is TGTGCCAGCAGCGTAGGGGACAGGGTTAACGAGCAGTACTTC. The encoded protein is CASSVGDRVNEQYF.

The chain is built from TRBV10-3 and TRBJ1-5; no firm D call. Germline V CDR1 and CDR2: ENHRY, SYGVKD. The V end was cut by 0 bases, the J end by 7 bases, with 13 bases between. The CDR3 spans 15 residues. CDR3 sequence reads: CAISESRSGTQPQHF. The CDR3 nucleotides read TGTGCCATCAGTGAGTCGCGGTCCGGAACCCAGCCCCAGCATTTT.

CDR3 residues: CASSFGGRNEQFF. The CDR3 DNA reads TGCGCCAGCAGCTTCGGGGGTAGGAATGAGCAGTTCTTC. The chain couples TRBV5-1 to TRBJ2-1; D perhaps matches TRBD2 (6 bases). Deletions cut 2 bases from V and 7 bases from J, with 10 bases between. The CDR3 is 13 amino acids. Germline CDR1 is SGHRS and CDR2 is YFSETQ.

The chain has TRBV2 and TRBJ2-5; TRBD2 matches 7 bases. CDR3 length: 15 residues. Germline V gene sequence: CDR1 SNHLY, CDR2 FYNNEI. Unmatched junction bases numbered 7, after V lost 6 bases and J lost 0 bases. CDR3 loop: CASRGGRAHQETQYF. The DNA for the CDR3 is TGTGCCAGCAGGGGGGGGAGGGCCCACCAAGAGACCCAGTACTTC. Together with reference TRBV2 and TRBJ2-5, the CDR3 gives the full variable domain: EPEVTQTPSHQVTQMGQEVILRCVPISNHLYFYWYRQILGQKVEFLVSFYNNEISEKSEIFDDQFSVERPDGSNFTLKIRSTKLEDSAMYFCASRGGRAHQETQYFGPGTRLLVL.

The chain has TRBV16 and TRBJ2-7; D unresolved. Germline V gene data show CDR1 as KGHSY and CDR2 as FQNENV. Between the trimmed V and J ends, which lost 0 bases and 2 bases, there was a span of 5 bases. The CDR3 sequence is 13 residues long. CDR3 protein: CASSQSGTYEQYF. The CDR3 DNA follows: TGTGCCAGCAGCCAATCGGGCACCTACGAGCAGTACTTC.

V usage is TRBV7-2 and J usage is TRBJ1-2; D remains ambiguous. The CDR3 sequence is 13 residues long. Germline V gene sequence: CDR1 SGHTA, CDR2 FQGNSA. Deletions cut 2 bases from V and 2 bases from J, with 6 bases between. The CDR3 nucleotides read TGTGCCAGCAGCTTACAAATCAACTATGGCTACACCTTC. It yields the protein CASSLQINYGYTF. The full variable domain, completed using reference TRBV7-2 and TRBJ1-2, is GAGVSQSPSNKVTEKGKDVELRCDPISGHTALYWYRQSLGQGLEFLIYFQGNSAPDKSGLPSDRFSAERTGGSVSTLTIQRTQQEDSAVYLCASSLQINYGYTFGSGTRLTVV.

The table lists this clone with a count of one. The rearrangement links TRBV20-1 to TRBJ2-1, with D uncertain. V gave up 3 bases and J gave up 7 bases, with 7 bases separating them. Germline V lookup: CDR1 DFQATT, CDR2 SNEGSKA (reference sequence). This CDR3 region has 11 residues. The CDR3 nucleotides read TGCAGTGCTAGGACGCGGAATGAGCAGTTCTTC. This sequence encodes CSARTRNEQFF.

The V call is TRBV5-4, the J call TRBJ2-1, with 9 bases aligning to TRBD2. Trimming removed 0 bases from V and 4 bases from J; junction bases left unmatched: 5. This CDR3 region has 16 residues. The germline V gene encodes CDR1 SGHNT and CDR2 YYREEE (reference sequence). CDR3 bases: TGTGCCAGCAGCTTGGAAAGCGGGAGGTATTACAATGAGCAGTTCTTC. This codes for CASSLESGRYYNEQFF.

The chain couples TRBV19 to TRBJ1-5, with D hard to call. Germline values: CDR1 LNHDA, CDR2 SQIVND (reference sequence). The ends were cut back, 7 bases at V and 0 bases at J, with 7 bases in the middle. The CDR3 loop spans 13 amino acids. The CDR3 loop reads CASNEISNQPQHF. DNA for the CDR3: TGTGCCAGTAACGAGATTAGCAATCAGCCCCAGCATTTT.

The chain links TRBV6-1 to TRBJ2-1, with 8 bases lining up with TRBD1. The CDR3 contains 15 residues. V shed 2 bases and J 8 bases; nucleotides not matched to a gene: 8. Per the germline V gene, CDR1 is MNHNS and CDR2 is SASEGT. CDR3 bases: TGTGCCAGCAGTGAAACGGGACAGGCCGTCGATGAGCAGTTCTTC. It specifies CASSETGQAVDEQFF.

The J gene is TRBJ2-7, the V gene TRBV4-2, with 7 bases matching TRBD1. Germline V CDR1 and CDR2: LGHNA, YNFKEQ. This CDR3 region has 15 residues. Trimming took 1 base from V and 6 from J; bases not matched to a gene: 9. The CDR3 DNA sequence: TGTGCCAGCAGCCAAGGGCAGGGGGAAGGAGGCGAGCAGTACTTC. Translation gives CASSQGQGEGGEQYF.

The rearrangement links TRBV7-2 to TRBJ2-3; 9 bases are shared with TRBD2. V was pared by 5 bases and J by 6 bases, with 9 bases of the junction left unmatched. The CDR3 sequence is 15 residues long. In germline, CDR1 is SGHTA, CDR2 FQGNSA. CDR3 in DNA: TGTGCCAGCAGCATTAGCGGGAGCCCCGCGGATACGCAGTATTTT. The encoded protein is CASSISGSPADTQYF.

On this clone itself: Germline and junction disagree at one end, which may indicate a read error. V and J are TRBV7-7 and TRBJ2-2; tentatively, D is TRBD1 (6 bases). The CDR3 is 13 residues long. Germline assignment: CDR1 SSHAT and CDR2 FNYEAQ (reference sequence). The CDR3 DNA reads TGTGCTAGCAGCCCAGGGGTAACCGGGGAGCTGTTTTTT. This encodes CASSPGVTGELFF.

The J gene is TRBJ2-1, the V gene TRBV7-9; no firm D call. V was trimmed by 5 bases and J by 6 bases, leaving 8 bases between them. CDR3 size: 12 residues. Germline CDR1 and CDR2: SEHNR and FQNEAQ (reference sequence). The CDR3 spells CASSPPGNEQFF. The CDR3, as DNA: TGTGCCAGCAGCCCGCCGGGCAATGAGCAGTTCTTC.

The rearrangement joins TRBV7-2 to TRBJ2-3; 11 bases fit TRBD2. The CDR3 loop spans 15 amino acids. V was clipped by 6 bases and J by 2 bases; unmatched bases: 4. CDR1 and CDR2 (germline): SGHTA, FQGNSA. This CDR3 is CASRLAGASTDTQYF. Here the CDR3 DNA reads TGTGCCAGCAGACTAGCGGGGGCTTCCACAGATACGCAGTATTTT.

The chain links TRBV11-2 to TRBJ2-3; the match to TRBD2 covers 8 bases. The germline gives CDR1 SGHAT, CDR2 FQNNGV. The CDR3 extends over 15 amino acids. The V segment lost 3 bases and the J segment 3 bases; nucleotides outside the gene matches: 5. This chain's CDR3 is CASSLGGGNTDTQYF. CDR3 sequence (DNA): TGTGCCAGCAGCTTGGGCGGGGGGAATACAGATACGCAGTATTTT.

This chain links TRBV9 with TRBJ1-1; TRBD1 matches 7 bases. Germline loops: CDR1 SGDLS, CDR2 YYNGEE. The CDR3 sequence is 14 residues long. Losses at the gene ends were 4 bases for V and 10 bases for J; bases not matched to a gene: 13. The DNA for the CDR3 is TGTGCCAGCAGCCCCGCTGGAGGGGGCGAGCGAGCTTTCTTT. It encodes CASSPAGGGERAFF.

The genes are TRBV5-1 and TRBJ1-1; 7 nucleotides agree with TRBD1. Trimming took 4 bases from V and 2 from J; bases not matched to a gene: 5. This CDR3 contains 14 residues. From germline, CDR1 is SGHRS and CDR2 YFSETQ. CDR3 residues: CASSPRQGNTEAFF. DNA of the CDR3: TGCGCCAGCAGCCCACGACAGGGCAACACTGAAGCTTTCTTT.